The clone carrying this T cell receptor beta chain showed up just a few times. The antigen remains unidentified. The data are from a study of regulatory T cells in long-lasting Graves disease. CDR3 regions were amplified by Arm-PCR using iRepertoire HTBI primers to build TCR beta libraries. TCRdb reanalysed the multiplex PCR reads using MiXCR and keeps one entry per CDR3 protein. The table records a few hundred thousand distinct CDR3 sequences, roughly 21% of them present only once. Regarding the study as a whole: Sharing of public clonotypes was greater in persistent patients (2,741) than in new patients (966). The study examined only peripheral blood, not thyroid tissue.

Noted time point: persistent/refractory GD, antithyroid drugs over 5 years with positive TRAb. RNA extracted from PBMCs served as the sequencing template. An endocrinology unit in Xi'an, China, supplied the patients. The receptor's source is a female donor with Graves disease. Sequenced material: peripheral blood mononuclear cells (PBMCs), taken when the disease was refractory, from a patient treated with antithyroid drugs.

CDR3 sequence reads: CATSDRGASYEQYF. The CDR3 DNA follows: TGTGCCACCAGTGACCGGGGAGCATCCTACGAGCAGTACTTC. This chain connects TRBV24-1 to TRBJ2-7; possible D gene TRBD2, 5 bases. The CDR3 runs 14 residues. V dropped 4 bases and J dropped 1 base, with 10 bases sitting between them. The germline V gene has CDR1 KGHDR and CDR2 SFDVKD.